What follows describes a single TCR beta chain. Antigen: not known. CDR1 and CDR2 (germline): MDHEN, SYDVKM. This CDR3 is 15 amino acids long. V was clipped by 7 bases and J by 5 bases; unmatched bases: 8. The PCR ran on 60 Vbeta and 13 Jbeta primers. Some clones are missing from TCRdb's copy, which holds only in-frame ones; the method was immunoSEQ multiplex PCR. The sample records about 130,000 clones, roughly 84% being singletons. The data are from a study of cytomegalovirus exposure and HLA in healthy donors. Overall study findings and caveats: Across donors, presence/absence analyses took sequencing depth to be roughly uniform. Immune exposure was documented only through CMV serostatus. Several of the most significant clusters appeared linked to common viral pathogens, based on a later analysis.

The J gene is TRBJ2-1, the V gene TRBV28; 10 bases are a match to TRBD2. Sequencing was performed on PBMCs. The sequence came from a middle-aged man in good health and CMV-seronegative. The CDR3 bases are TGTGCCAGCACCGTCAGCGGGGGGGCCAACAATGAGCAGTTCTTC. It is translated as CASTVSGGANNEQFF.